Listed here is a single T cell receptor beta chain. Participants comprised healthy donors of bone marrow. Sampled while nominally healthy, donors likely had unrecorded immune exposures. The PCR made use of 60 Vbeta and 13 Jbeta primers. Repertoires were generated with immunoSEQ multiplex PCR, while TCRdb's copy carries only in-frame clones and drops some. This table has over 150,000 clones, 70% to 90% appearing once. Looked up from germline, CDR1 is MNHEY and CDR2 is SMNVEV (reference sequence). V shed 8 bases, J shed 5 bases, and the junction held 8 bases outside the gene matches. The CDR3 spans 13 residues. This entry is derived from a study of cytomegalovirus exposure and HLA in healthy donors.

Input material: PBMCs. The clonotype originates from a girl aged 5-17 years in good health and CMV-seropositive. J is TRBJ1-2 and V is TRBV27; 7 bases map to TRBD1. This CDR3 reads CASAGTAHYGYTF. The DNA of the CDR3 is TGTGCCAGCGCCGGGACAGCCCATTATGGCTACACCTTC.